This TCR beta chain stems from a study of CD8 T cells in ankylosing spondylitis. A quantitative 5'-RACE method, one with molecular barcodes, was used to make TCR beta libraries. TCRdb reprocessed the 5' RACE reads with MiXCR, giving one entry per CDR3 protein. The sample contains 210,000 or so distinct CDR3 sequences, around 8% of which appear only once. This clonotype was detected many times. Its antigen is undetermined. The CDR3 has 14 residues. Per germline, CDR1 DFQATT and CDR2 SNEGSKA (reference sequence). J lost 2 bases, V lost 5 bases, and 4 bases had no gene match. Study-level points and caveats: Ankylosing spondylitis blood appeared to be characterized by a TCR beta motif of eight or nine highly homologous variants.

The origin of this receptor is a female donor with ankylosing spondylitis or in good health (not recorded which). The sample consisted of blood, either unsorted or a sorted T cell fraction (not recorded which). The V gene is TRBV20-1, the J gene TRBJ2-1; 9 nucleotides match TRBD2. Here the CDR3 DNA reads TGCAGTGCTGGTAGCGGGGGCACCTACAATGAGCAGTTCTTC. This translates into CSAGSGGTYNEQFF.